In this sample, the clone carrying this T cell receptor beta chain turned up many times. The antigen is not known. The authors made cDNA by 5'RACE with 10-nucleotide random UMIs. TCRdb re-analysed the 5' RACE reads in MiXCR, keeping a single row per CDR3 protein. The sample shows about 30,000 distinct CDR3 sequences, roughly 14% of them seen only once. The data belong to a study of neurological immune-mediated disorders. Trimming at V came to 4 bases and at J to 6 bases, leaving 6 bases not matched to a gene. Germline V gene lookup returns CDR1 SGHRS and CDR2 YFSETQ. The CDR3 sequence is 15 residues long. Study-level findings and limits: None of the CDR3 amino acid sequences in expanded clones turned up in more than one subject, which points to private repertoires in all groups. Multiple sclerosis, the disease with the least TCR clonal expansion, fell below healthy controls, whereas HTLV-1-associated myelopathy showed the most.

Volunteers attending a blood bank in Maryland, USA, served as healthy controls. This TCR derives from a man aged 65 to 85 in good health. This chain joins TRBV5-1 and TRBJ2-1, with 11 bases identical to TRBD2. The source material was PBMCs. The CDR3 sequence: CASSRSGGDFNEQFF. In DNA form, the CDR3 reads TGCGCCAGCAGCCGTAGCGGGGGGGACTTCAATGAGCAGTTCTTC.